This T cell receptor (beta chain) derives from a study of shared clonotypes between healthy human individuals. None of the donors, who were healthy HIV-negative adults, had recently had acute infections or vaccinations. When samples were unsorted, about 90 million PBMCs were used for genomic DNA. A word on this clone: Its target is unknown.

V shed 2 bases and J shed 6 bases, with 8 bases lying between them. The CDR3 runs to 12 residues. From germline, CDR1 is SNHLY and CDR2 FYNNEI. Regarding the study as a whole: Few donors restricted represented genetic and exposure-history diversity.

Study processing details: ImmunoSEQ supplied junction-only sequences lacking quality scores, so filtering was different. Measured with immunoSEQ multiplex PCR; TCRdb has only the in-frame clones, and not every one. V and J calls and clone size come straight from that table; D and trimming were deduced from the DNA. The data hold approximately 470,000 clones, with approximately 82% observed a single time. Sequencing was carried out using PBMCs. The clonotype originates from a woman in her forties in good health. Some clones in this sample may be carry-over from other donors' samples. The J gene is TRBJ2-7, the V gene TRBV2; a weak D match, TRBD2 (5 bases). This CDR3 is CASSESGGEQYF. The CDR3, as DNA: TGTGCCAGCAGTGAAAGCGGAGGCGAGCAGTACTTC.